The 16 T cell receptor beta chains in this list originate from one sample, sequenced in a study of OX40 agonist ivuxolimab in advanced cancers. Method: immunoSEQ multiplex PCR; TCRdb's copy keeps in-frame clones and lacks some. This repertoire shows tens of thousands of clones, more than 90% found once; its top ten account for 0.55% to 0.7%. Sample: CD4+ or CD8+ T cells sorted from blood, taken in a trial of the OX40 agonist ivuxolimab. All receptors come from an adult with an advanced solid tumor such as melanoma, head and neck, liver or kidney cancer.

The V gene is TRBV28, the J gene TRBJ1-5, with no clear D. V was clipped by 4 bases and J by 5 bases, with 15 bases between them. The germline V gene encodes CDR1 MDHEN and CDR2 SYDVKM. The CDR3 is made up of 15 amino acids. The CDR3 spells CASSSGSRSDQPQHF. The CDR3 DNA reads TGTGCCAGCAGTTCAGGCTCACGGAGCGATCAGCCCCAGCATTTT. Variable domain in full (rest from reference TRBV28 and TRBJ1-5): DVKVTQSSRYLVKRTGEKVFLECVQDMDHENMFWYRQDPGLGLRLIYFSYDVKMKEKGDIPEGYSVSREKKERFSLILESASTNQTSMYLCASSSGSRSDQPQHFGDGTRLSIL.

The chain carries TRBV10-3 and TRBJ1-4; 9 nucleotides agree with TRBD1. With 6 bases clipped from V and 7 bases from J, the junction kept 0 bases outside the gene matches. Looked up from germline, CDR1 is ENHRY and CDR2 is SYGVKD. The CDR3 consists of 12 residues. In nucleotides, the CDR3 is TGTGCCATCAGGGACAGGGGTGAAAAACTGTTTTTT. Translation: CAIRDRGEKLFF.

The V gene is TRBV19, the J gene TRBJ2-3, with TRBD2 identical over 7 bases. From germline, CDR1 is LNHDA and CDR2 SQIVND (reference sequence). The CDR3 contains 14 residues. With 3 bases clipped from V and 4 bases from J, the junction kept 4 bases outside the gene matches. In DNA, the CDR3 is TGTGCCAGTAGTATCCCGACTAGCTCAGATACGCAGTATTTT. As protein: CASSIPTSSDTQYF.

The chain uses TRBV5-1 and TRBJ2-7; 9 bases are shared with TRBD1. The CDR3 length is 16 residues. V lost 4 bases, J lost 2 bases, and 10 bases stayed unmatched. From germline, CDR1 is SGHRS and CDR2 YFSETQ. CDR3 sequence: CASSAGLGTGTYEQYF. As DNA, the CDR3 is TGCGCCAGCAGCGCCGGACTCGGGACAGGGACCTACGAGCAGTACTTC.

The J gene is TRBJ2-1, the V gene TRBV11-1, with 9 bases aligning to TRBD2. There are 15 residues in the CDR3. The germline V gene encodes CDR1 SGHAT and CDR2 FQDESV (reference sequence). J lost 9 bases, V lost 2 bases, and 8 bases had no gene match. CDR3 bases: TGTGCCAGCAGCTTAAGGAGACTAGCGGTCTCTGAGCAGTTCTTC. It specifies CASSLRRLAVSEQFF. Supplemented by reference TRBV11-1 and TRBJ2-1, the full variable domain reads EAEVAQSPRYKITEKSQAVAFWCDPISGHATLYWYRQILGQGPELLVQFQDESVVDDSQLPKDRFSAERLKGVDSTLKIQPAELGDSAMYLCASSLRRLAVSEQFFGPGTRLTVL.

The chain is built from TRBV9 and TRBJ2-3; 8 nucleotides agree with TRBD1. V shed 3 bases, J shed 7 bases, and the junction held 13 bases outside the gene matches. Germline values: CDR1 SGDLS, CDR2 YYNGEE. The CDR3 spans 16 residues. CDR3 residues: CASSAHGGQASNTQYF. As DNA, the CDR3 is TGTGCCAGCAGCGCCCACGGGGGACAGGCCTCAAATACGCAGTATTTT.

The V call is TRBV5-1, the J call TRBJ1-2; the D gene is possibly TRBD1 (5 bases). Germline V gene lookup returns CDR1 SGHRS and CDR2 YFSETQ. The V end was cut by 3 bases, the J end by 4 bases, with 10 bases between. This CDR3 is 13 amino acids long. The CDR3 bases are TGCGCCAGCAGCTCTGGGGCCCTCTATGGCTACACCTTC. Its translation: CASSSGALYGYTF.

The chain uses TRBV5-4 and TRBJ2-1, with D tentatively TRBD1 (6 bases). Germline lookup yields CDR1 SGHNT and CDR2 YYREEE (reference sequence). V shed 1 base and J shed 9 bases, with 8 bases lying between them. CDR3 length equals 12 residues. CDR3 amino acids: CASSLTGREQFF. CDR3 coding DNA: TGTGCCAGCAGCTTGACAGGGCGTGAGCAGTTCTTC.

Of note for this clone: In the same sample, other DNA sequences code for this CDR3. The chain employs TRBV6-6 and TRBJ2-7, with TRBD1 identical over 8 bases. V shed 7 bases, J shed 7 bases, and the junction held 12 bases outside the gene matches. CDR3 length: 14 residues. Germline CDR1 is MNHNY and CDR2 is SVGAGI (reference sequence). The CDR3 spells CASNLRQGAREQYF. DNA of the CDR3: TGTGCCAGCAATTTGAGGCAGGGGGCGCGGGAGCAGTACTTC.

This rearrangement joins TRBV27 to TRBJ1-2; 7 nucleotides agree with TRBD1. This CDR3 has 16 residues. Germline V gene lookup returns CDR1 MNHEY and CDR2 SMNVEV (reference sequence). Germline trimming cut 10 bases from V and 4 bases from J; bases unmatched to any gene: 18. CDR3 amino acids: CATLKGGRGNGYGYTF. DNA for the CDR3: TGTGCCACTCTTAAAGGGGGCAGGGGTAATGGCTATGGCTACACCTTC.

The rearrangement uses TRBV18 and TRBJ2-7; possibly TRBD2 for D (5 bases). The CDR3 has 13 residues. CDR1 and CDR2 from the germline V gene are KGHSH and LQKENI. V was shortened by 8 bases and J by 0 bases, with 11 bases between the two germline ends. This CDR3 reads CASQGRDSYEQYF. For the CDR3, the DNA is TGTGCCAGCCAAGGACGGGACTCCTACGAGCAGTACTTC.

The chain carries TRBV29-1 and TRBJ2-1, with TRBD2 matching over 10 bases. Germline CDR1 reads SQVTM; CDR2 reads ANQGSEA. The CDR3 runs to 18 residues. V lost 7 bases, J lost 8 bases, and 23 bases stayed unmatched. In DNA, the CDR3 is TGCAGCGCCCGAACGGCGGTAAGAGGGCTAGCGGGAGTATATGAGCAGTTCTTC. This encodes CSARTAVRGLAGVYEQFF.

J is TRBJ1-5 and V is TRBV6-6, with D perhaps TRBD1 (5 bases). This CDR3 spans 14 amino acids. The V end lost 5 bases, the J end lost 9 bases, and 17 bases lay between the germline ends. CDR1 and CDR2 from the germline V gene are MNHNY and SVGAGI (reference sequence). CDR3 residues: CASSPSVAGTPQHF. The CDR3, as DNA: TGTGCCAGCAGTCCCTCCGTCGCGGGGACGCCCCAGCATTTT.

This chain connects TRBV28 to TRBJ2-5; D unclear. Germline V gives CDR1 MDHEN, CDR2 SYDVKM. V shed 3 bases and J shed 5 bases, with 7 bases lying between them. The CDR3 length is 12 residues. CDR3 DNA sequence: TGTGCCAGCAGTTTTTTGGCCGAGACCCAGTACTTC. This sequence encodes CASSFLAETQYF.

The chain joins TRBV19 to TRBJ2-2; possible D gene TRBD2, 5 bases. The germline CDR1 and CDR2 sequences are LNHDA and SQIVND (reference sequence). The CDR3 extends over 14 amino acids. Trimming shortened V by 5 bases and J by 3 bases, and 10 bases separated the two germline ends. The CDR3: CASSSPGDTGELFF. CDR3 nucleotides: TGTGCCAGTAGTTCGCCCGGGGACACCGGGGAGCTGTTTTTT.

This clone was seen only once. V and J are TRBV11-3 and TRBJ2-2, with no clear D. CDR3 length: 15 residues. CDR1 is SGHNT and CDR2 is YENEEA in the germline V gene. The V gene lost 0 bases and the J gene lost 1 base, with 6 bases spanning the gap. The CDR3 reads CASSLDPQNTGELFF. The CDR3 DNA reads TGTGCCAGCAGCTTAGACCCTCAGAACACCGGGGAGCTGTTTTTT. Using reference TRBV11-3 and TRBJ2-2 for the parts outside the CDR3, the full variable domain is EAGVVQSPRYKIIEKKQPVAFWCNPISGHNTLYWYLQNLGQGPELLIRYENEEAVDDSQLPKDRFSAERLKGVDSTLKIQPAELGDSAVYLCASSLDPQNTGELFFGEGSRLTVL.